Given below is one T cell receptor beta chain in context. These data are taken from a study of CD8+CD57+ T cells in acquired aplastic anemia. Across the whole study: Sorted CD4+ and CD8+ cells gave a mean 3.2 ug DNA, range roughly 0.19 to 27.4 ug.

Genomic DNA was employed as the template in profiling TCR beta VDJ and CDR3. TCRdb reprocessed the reads via MiXCR and lists one record per CDR3 protein. This sample yields roughly 190,000 distinct CDR3 sequences, of which approximately 49% are seen a single time; 15% to 20% belongs to the top ten. Material: sorted CD4+, CD8+, or CD8+CD57+ T cells (not recorded which) from PBMCs. This TCR came from a human donor in good health, serving as a control.

The chain's CDR3 is CASDSHTGELFF. CDR3 coding DNA: TGTGCCAGCGACAGTCACACCGGGGAGCTGTTTTTT. The V gene is TRBV7-9, the J gene TRBJ2-2, with TRBD1 as a possible D gene (5 bases). This CDR3 has 12 residues. Germline-derived CDR1 and CDR2 are SEHNR and FQNEAQ (reference sequence). Trimming took off 8 bases at V and 3 bases at J, with 7 bases between the two ends.